These 7 T cell receptor beta chains originate from one sample sequenced in a study of early T cells in non-severe SARS-CoV-2 infection. TCRdb re-derived calls from the 5' RACE reads in MiXCR, one entry per CDR3 protein. This sample has tens of thousands of distinct CDR3 sequences, with under 15% found just once. The sample was whole blood, taken at baseline. All receptors derive from an adult who was a healthcare worker with PCR-confirmed SARS-CoV-2 infection or an uninfected control (not recorded which).

The J gene is TRBJ1-1, the V gene TRBV5-1; D gene unclear. Trimming took 2 bases from V and 2 from J, leaving 7 bases between them. The CDR3 contains 13 residues. Germline V gene sequence: CDR1 SGHRS, CDR2 YFSETQ. The CDR3 bases are TGCGCCAGCAGCTTCGAGGGAAACACTGAAGCTTTCTTT. Its protein is CASSFEGNTEAFF. The full variable domain, with the rest looked up from reference TRBV5-1 and TRBJ1-1, is KAGVTQTPRYLIKTRGQQVTLSCSPISGHRSVSWYQQTPGQGLQFLFEYFSETQRNKGNFPGRFSGRQFSNSRSEMNVSTLELGDSALYLCASSFEGNTEAFFGQGTRLTVV.

This chain uses TRBV29-1 with TRBJ2-7; a possible D gene is TRBD2 (5 bases). Trimming removed 7 bases at V and 4 bases at J, with 14 bases between. This CDR3 region has 12 residues. CDR1 is SQVTM, CDR2 ANQGSEA, per germline. CDR3 nucleotides: TGCAGCGCCGGACTCGATACATACGAGCAGTACTTC. This translates into CSAGLDTYEQYF.

This clonotype was picked up a small number of times. The chain is built from TRBV19 and TRBJ2-2; 8 bases line up with TRBD1. Germline V gene lookup returns CDR1 LNHDA and CDR2 SQIVND (reference sequence). Losses at the gene ends were 11 bases for V and 3 bases for J; bases not matched to a gene: 17. CDR3 length equals 17 residues. The CDR3 bases are TGTGCCTCTACCTCCTCTTGGGGCAGGGGGCACACCGGGGAGCTGTTTTTT. Translating gives CASTSSWGRGHTGELFF. The full variable domain, its missing parts supplied by reference TRBV19 and TRBJ2-2, is DGGITQSPKYLFRKEGQNVTLSCEQNLNHDAMYWYRQDPGQGLRLIYYSQIVNDFQKGDIAEGYSVSREKKESFPLTVTSAQKNPTAFYLCASTSSWGRGHTGELFFGEGSRLTVL.

The chain carries TRBV5-1 and TRBJ1-5; D is uncertain. This CDR3 comprises 15 residues. The ends were cut back, 4 bases at V and 0 bases at J, with 11 bases in the middle. CDR1 is SGHRS, CDR2 YFSETQ, per germline. The CDR3 region is CASSPDGSSNQPQHF. For the CDR3, the DNA is TGCGCCAGCAGCCCGGACGGTTCTAGCAATCAGCCCCAGCATTTT. Based on the CDR3 plus reference TRBV5-1 and TRBJ1-5, the full variable domain is KAGVTQTPRYLIKTRGQQVTLSCSPISGHRSVSWYQQTPGQGLQFLFEYFSETQRNKGNFPGRFSGRQFSNSRSEMNVSTLELGDSALYLCASSPDGSSNQPQHFGDGTRLSIL.

This clonotype was picked up many times. V gene TRBV27 combines with J gene TRBJ2-3; the D is unclear. The germline CDR1 and CDR2 sequences are MNHEY and SMNVEV (reference sequence). The V and J ends lost 6 bases and 2 bases respectively, with 12 bases between them. The CDR3 consists of 14 residues. As DNA, the CDR3 is TGTGCCAGCAGAGCACTACTAACCACAGATACGCAGTATTTT. This encodes CASRALLTTDTQYF.

Here the CDR3 reads CASSSRPRNLEKLFF. The DNA of the CDR3 is TGTGCCAGCAGTTCTAGACCCAGAAACCTTGAAAAACTGTTTTTT. The chain combines TRBV27 with TRBJ1-4; D is undetermined. CDR1 and CDR2 (germline): MNHEY, SMNVEV (reference sequence). With 4 bases removed from V and 7 bases from J, the gap between germline ends came to 16 bases. This CDR3 is built from 15 residues. The full variable domain, in which reference TRBV27 and TRBJ1-4 provide the parts outside the CDR3, is EAQVTQNPRYLITVTGKKLTVTCSQNMNHEYMSWYRQDPGLGLRQIYYSMNVEVTDKGDVPEGYKVSRKEKRNFPLILESPSPNQTSLYFCASSSRPRNLEKLFFGSGTQLSVL.

The genes are TRBV28 and TRBJ2-1, with 11 bases matching TRBD1. With 3 bases clipped from V and 7 bases from J, the junction kept 2 bases outside the gene matches. In germline, CDR1 is MDHEN, CDR2 SYDVKM. This CDR3 is built from 14 residues. CDR3 bases: TGTGCCAGCAGTTTGCGGGACAGGGGGAATGAGCAGTTCTTC. Translating gives CASSLRDRGNEQFF.